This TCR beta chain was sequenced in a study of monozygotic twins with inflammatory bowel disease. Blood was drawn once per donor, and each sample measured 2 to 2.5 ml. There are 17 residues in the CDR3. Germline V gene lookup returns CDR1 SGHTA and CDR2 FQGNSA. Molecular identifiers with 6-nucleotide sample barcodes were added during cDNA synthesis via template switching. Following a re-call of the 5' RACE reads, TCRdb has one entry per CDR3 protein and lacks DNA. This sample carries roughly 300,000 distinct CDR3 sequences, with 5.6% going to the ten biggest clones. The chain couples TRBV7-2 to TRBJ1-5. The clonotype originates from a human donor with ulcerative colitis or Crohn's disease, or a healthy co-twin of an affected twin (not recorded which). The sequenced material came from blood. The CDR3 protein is CASSLGDITYSNQPQHF.